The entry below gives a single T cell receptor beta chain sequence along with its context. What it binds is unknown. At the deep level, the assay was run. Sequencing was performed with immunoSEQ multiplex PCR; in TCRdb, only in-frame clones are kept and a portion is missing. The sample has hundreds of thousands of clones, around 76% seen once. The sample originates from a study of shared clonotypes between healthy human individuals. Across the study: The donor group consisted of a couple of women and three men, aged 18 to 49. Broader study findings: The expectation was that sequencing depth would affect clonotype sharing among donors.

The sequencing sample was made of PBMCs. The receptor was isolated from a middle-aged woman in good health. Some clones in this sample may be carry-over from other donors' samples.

Written as DNA, the CDR3 is TGTGCCAGCAGTTTAAAGTATCCCAGGGATGAGCAGTTCTTC. This translates into CASSLKYPRDEQFF. V gene TRBV27 combines with J gene TRBJ2-1; the D gene is possibly TRBD1 (5 bases). Trimming pared 2 bases from V and 8 bases from J, leaving 13 bases between. The length of the CDR3 is 14 residues. From germline, CDR1 is MNHEY and CDR2 SMNVEV (reference sequence).